The clone carrying this TCR beta chain was seen at least ten times. Its antigen is undetermined. The lymph nodes were axillary draining lymph nodes from breast cancer patients. This entry comes from a study of breast tumors, draining lymph nodes, adjacent tissues. Study findings and constraints: Data fit most tumor T cells coming from lymph node, expanding in tumor. Tumor repertoires ranked between lymph nodes and nontumor tissue in diversity, with V and J gene preferences. Luminal-like breast cancer showed significantly higher tumor–nontumor repertoire similarity than basal-like. Data only fit, rather than demonstrated, lymph node origin of most tumor T cells.

Using its own MiXCR run on the multiplex PCR reads, TCRdb lists one record per CDR3 protein. The table records over 150,000 distinct CDR3 sequences, 30% to 35% of them present only once. The CDR3 is 16 amino acids. Germline CDR1 reads SGHVS; CDR2 reads FQNEAQ. Trimming stripped 3 bases from V and 0 bases from J, with 12 bases between. This sequence joins TRBV7-8 and TRBJ1-5, with unresolved D. This sequence was found in a female donor with breast cancer. Some clones in this sample may be carry-over from other donors' samples. The sequenced material came from axillary lymph node tissue. CDR3 amino acids: CASSFSGDYSNQPQHF. CDR3 nucleotides: TGTGCCAGCAGCTTTAGCGGCGATTATAGCAATCAGCCCCAGCATTTT.